The next 26 T cell receptor beta chains were all read from a single sample in a study of shared clonotypes between healthy human individuals (TCRdb year 2020). Libraries came from the immunoSEQ multiplex PCR assay. TCRdb mirrors the immuneACCESS table, restricted to in-frame sequences. Some clones are absent from its copies; in checked studies, under half trace to an unresolved V gene, and the reason for the others is unknown. Recorded for this sample are about 990,000 clones; 70% to 80% of them occurred a single time. The ten largest clones add up to under 0.8% of the sample. The sequenced material came from memory CD4+ T cells from PBMCs. The cell subset or site label corresponds to: CD45RA-negative fraction. Every receptor here comes from a man younger than 35 in good health. Some clones in this sample may be carry-over from other donors' samples.

The gene calls are TRBV6-5 and TRBJ1-1, with D perhaps matching TRBD1 (6 bases). The germline V and J ends were trimmed by 0 bases and 0 bases, with 11 bases remaining between them. The CDR3 runs to 16 residues. The germline gives CDR1 MNHEY, CDR2 SVGAGI. CDR3 protein: CASSYSAGEMNTEAFF. The CDR3 DNA is TGTGCCAGCAGTTACTCGGCAGGGGAGATGAACACTGAAGCTTTCTTT.

The V and J genes are TRBV4-3 and TRBJ2-3; perhaps TRBD2 as D (6 bases). Trimming removed 4 bases from V and 0 bases from J, with 17 bases in between. This CDR3 is built from 17 residues. The V gene's germline CDR1 is LGHNA and CDR2 YSLEER. This chain's CDR3 is CASSRALAATSTDTQYF. As DNA, the CDR3 is TGCGCCAGCAGCCGGGCACTAGCAGCGACTAGCACAGATACGCAGTATTTT.

The chain links TRBV5-1 to TRBJ2-1; 9 nucleotides match TRBD2. Germline CDR1 and CDR2: SGHRS and YFSETQ. V lost 4 bases, J lost 8 bases, and 4 bases stayed unmatched. This CDR3 spans 13 amino acids. In DNA, the CDR3 is TGCGCCAGCAGCGAGGGACTAGCCTATGAGCAGTTCTTC. It is translated as CASSEGLAYEQFF.

V is TRBV10-3 and J is TRBJ2-7; D may be TRBD1 (5 bases). The CDR3 extends over 13 amino acids. Germline V lookup: CDR1 ENHRY, CDR2 SYGVKD. Trimming removed 3 bases from V and 4 bases from J, with 10 bases in between. For the CDR3, the DNA is TGTGCCATCAGTGATCCCCAGGGTTACGAGCAGTACTTC. It encodes CAISDPQGYEQYF.

The J gene is TRBJ2-5, the V gene TRBV5-6; 10 nucleotides match TRBD1. The germline CDR1 and CDR2 sequences are SGHDT and YYEEEE. There are 15 residues in the CDR3. The trim removed 5 bases at V and 2 bases at J, leaving 6 bases unmatched. CDR3 sequence: CASSIRTGGQETQYF. CDR3 DNA sequence: TGTGCCAGCAGTATCCGGACAGGGGGACAAGAGACCCAGTACTTC.

V usage is TRBV7-3 and J usage is TRBJ2-7, with TRBD1 as a possible D gene (6 bases). The CDR3 length is 13 residues. CDR1 is SGHTA, CDR2 FQGTGA, per germline. Trimming shortened V by 5 bases and J by 3 bases, and 11 bases separated the two germline ends. CDR3 coding DNA: TGTGCCAGCAGCCGGGACATTAACTACGAGCAGTACTTC. It encodes CASSRDINYEQYF.

V is TRBV11-3 and J is TRBJ2-7, with 7 bases matching TRBD2. The trim removed 4 bases at V and 2 bases at J, leaving 5 bases unmatched. This CDR3 is built from 14 residues. The germline V gene encodes CDR1 SGHNT and CDR2 YENEEA. CDR3 in DNA: TGTGCCAGCAGCTCTAGTGCGGGGGCCTACGAGCAGTACTTC. Translated: CASSSSAGAYEQYF. The full variable domain, completed using reference TRBV11-3 and TRBJ2-7, is EAGVVQSPRYKIIEKKQPVAFWCNPISGHNTLYWYLQNLGQGPELLIRYENEEAVDDSQLPKDRFSAERLKGVDSTLKIQPAELGDSAVYLCASSSSAGAYEQYFGPGTRLTVT.

V is TRBV7-6 and J is TRBJ2-1, with 9 bases fitting TRBD1. Looked up from germline, CDR1 is SGHVS and CDR2 is FNYEAQ. The V gene end was trimmed by 4 bases and the J gene end by 8 bases; junction bases not matched to a gene: 9. The length of the CDR3 is 15 residues. CDR3 in DNA: TGTGCCAGCAGCTCAACGGGACAGGGTACCGATGAGCAGTTCTTC. Amino acid sequence: CASSSTGQGTDEQFF.

The chain joins TRBV2 to TRBJ2-1; 7 nucleotides agree with TRBD1. The CDR3 spans 12 residues. The germline V gene has CDR1 SNHLY and CDR2 FYNNEI. V was clipped by 8 bases and J by 9 bases; unmatched bases: 7. For the CDR3, the DNA is TGTGCCAGCCACCCGACAGGGTTTGAGCAGTTCTTC. This translates into CASHPTGFEQFF.

This rearrangement joins TRBV29-1 to TRBJ1-5; D gene unclear. The CDR3 extends over 14 amino acids. The germline gives CDR1 SQVTM, CDR2 ANQGSEA. Between the trimmed V and J ends, which lost 6 bases and 0 bases, there was a span of 12 bases. DNA of the CDR3: TGCAGCGTCACAGACAACTATAGCAATCAGCCCCAGCATTTT. Protein: CSVTDNYSNQPQHF.

The chain carries TRBV6-1 and TRBJ1-5; TRBD1 matches 10 bases. V was clipped by 7 bases and J by 5 bases; unmatched bases: 2. CDR1 MNHNS and CDR2 SASEGT come from the germline V gene. CDR3 length: 13 residues. The CDR3 nucleotides read TGTGCCAGCACCGGGACAGGGGATCAGCCCCAGCATTTT. This codes for CASTGTGDQPQHF.

The J gene is TRBJ2-7, the V gene TRBV19; 7 bases are shared with TRBD2. There are 15 residues in the CDR3. Germline V lookup: CDR1 LNHDA, CDR2 SQIVND (reference sequence). Trimming removed 2 bases from V and 2 bases from J; junction bases left unmatched: 6. CDR3 bases: TGTGCCAGTAGTATATCTATCGGGACTACCTACGAGCAGTACTTC. Amino acids: CASSISIGTTYEQYF.

The chain couples TRBV7-2 to TRBJ1-1; 8 bases align to TRBD1. Trimming took 4 bases from V and 4 from J; bases not matched to a gene: 5. The CDR3 runs 14 residues. The germline gives CDR1 SGHTA, CDR2 FQGNSA. CDR3 in amino acids: CASSSRGRFTEAFF. CDR3 nucleotide sequence: TGTGCCAGCAGCTCCAGGGGGCGCTTCACTGAAGCTTTCTTT.

This clone was found a few times. The chain combines TRBV5-1 with TRBJ2-1; D not certain. Germline-derived CDR1 and CDR2 are SGHRS and YFSETQ. The CDR3 covers 14 residues. V lost 0 bases and J lost 8, with 12 bases in between. The CDR3 spells CASSLEIGSYEQFF. The CDR3 region has the DNA TGCGCCAGCAGCTTGGAGATTGGTTCCTATGAGCAGTTCTTC.

The chain links TRBV28 to TRBJ2-7; no clear D gene. Germline V gives CDR1 MDHEN, CDR2 SYDVKM. Trimming cost V 2 bases and J 4 bases, with 15 bases left between them. CDR3 length: 15 amino acids. CDR3 residues: CASSLVGQAKYEQYF. In DNA form, the CDR3 reads TGTGCCAGCAGTTTAGTAGGGCAGGCAAAGTACGAGCAGTACTTC.

The V call is TRBV25-1, the J call TRBJ1-1; no clear D. Germline V gene data show CDR1 as MGHDK and CDR2 as SYGVNS. Trimming left V 4 bases short and J 4 bases short, with 13 bases between. This CDR3 is 14 amino acids long. In DNA, the CDR3 is TGTGCCAGCAGTGGAGCGACTATGTTCACTGAAGCTTTCTTT. Translation gives CASSGATMFTEAFF.

J is TRBJ2-7 and V is TRBV28; D uncertain. The CDR3 consists of 15 residues. The V end was cut by 2 bases, the J end by 4 bases, with 15 bases between. Germline assignment: CDR1 MDHEN and CDR2 SYDVKM. Here the CDR3 reads CASSLVKGGGYEQYF. CDR3 DNA: TGTGCCAGCAGTTTAGTTAAGGGCGGCGGTTACGAGCAGTACTTC.

The V call is TRBV27, the J call TRBJ2-7; 7 bases line up with TRBD2. Trimming removed 2 bases from V and 6 bases from J; junction bases left unmatched: 7. Germline V gene lookup returns CDR1 MNHEY and CDR2 SMNVEV (reference sequence). CDR3 length equals 14 residues. As DNA, the CDR3 is TGTGCCAGCAGTTTACGGGGGGTGTTGGGCGAGCAGTACTTC. Amino acid sequence: CASSLRGVLGEQYF.

This clone appeared a single time. This sequence joins TRBV28 and TRBJ2-3, with D perhaps being TRBD1 or TRBD2 (6 bases each). The germline V and J ends were trimmed by 5 bases and 6 bases, with 18 bases remaining between them. Germline V gives CDR1 MDHEN, CDR2 SYDVKM. The CDR3 consists of 15 residues. This CDR3 is CASSPHPGGSDTQYF. CDR3 nucleotides: TGTGCCAGCAGTCCCCACCCCGGGGGCTCGGATACGCAGTATTTT.

V gene TRBV30 combines with J gene TRBJ2-2, with no clear D. Germline CDR1 reads GTSNPN; CDR2 reads SVGIG (reference sequence). The CDR3 is 11 amino acids. V was clipped by 4 bases and J by 9 bases, with 9 bases between them. CDR3 in amino acids: CAWNGERELFF. CDR3 DNA sequence: TGTGCCTGGAATGGAGAGAGGGAGCTGTTTTTT.

The chain is built from TRBV12-5 and TRBJ2-2, with 7 bases fitting TRBD1. Germline V gene lookup returns CDR1 LGHNT and CDR2 FRNRAP. With V trimmed by 7 bases and J by 3 bases, 5 bases remained unmatched. The CDR3 loop spans 14 amino acids. CDR3 region: CASARGRYTGELFF. The CDR3 DNA is TGTGCTAGTGCAAGGGGGCGTTACACCGGGGAGCTGTTTTTT.

The V gene is TRBV28, the J gene TRBJ2-6; the D gene is possibly TRBD1 (5 bases). Trimming took 3 bases from V and 0 from J, leaving 12 bases between them. CDR3 size: 17 residues. The V gene's germline CDR1 is MDHEN and CDR2 SYDVKM. CDR3 nucleotides: TGTGCCAGCAGTTTTGGTGACAGCAACTCTGGGGCCAACGTCCTGACTTTC. It encodes CASSFGDSNSGANVLTF.

The chain is built from TRBV7-2 and TRBJ1-4; the D is unclear. The CDR3 runs 14 residues. The germline CDR1 and CDR2 sequences are SGHTA and FQGNSA. The V end lost 3 bases, the J end lost 4 bases, and 9 bases lay between the germline ends. The CDR3 nucleotides read TGTGCCAGCAGCTTTTGGCAGCGTAATGAAAAACTGTTTTTT. Protein sequence: CASSFWQRNEKLFF.

A note on this clone: Compared with germline, one end of the junction differs, possibly owing to a read error. The V gene is TRBV30, the J gene TRBJ1-2; 8 nucleotides agree with TRBD1. Looked up from germline, CDR1 is GTSNPN and CDR2 is SVGIG (reference sequence). This CDR3 has 13 amino acids. For the CDR3, the DNA is TGTGCCTGGAGCGTTCAGGGGGCGGGTGGCCACACCTTC. The encoded protein is CAWSVQGAGGHTF.

The chain joins TRBV27 to TRBJ2-5; maybe TRBD1 (7 bases). The V end was cut by 5 bases, the J end by 4 bases, with 17 bases between. Per the germline V gene, CDR1 is MNHEY and CDR2 is SMNVEV (reference sequence). The CDR3 spans 15 residues. Here the CDR3 DNA reads TGTGCCAGCAGTCCCGGCGGGACAGTCAGAGAGACCCAGTACTTC. The encoded protein is CASSPGGTVRETQYF.

This chain links TRBV4-2 with TRBJ2-3, with 11 bases aligning to TRBD2. The CDR3 has 18 residues. J gave up 1 base and V 2 bases, and 8 bases lay outside the gene matches. The germline CDR1 and CDR2 sequences are LGHNA and YNFKEQ. The DNA for the CDR3 is TGTGCCAGCAGCCAACTTACTAGCGGGAGCATAGGCACAGATACGCAGTATTTT. Translation: CASSQLTSGSIGTDTQYF.